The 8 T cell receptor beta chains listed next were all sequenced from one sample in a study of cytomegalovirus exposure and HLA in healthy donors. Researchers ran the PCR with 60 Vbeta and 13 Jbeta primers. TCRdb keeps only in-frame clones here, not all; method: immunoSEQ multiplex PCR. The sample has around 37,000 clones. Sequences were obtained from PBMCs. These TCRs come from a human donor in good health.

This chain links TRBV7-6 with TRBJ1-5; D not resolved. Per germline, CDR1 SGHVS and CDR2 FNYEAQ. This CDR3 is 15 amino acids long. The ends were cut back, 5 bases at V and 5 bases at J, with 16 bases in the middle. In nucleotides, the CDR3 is TGTGCCAGCAGCCTAGGACGGGGTCAGGATCAGCCCCAGCATTTT. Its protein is CASSLGRGQDQPQHF.

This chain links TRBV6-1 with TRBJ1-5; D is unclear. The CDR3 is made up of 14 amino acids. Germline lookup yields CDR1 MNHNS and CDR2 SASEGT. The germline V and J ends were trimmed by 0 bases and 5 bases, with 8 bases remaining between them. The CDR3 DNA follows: TGTGCCAGCAGTGAAGCCAAGAGAGATCAGCCCCAGCATTTT. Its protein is CASSEAKRDQPQHF.

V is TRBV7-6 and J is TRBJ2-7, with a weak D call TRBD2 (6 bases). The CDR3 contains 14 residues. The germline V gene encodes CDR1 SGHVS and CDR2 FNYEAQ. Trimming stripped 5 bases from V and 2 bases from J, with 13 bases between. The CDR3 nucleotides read TGTGCCAGCAGCCGTAACCCTAGCGCCTACGAGCAGTACTTC. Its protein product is CASSRNPSAYEQYF.

The CDR3 sequence: CASSPGKGAGEEQYF. CDR3 in DNA: TGTGCCAGCTCACCGGGGAAGGGGGCGGGCGAAGAGCAGTACTTC. The J gene is TRBJ2-7, the V gene TRBV18; TRBD1 agrees at 7 bases. This CDR3 comprises 15 residues. V lost 3 bases to trimming and J lost 7 bases; unmatched junction nucleotides: 12. Germline loops: CDR1 KGHSH, CDR2 LQKENI.

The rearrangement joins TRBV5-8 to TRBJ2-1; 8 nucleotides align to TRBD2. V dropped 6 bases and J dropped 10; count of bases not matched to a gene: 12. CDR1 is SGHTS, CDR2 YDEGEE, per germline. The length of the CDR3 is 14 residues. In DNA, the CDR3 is TGTGCCAGCACCCTCGGACCGGTAGCGGGGGAGCAGTTCTTC. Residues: CASTLGPVAGEQFF.

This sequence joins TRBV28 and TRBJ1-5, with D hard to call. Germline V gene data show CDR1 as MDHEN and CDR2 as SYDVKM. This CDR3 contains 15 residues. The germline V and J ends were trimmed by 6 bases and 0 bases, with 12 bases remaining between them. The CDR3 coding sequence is TGTGCCAGCAGGCTCGCGGGCCATAGCAATCAGCCCCAGCATTTT. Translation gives CASRLAGHSNQPQHF.

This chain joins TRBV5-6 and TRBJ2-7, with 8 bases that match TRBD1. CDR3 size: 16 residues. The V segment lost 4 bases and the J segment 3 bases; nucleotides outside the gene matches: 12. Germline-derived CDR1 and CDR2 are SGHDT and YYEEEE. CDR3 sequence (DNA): TGTGCCAGCAGCAATCGGCGGGACAGGACACTCTACGAGCAGTACTTC. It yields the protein CASSNRRDRTLYEQYF. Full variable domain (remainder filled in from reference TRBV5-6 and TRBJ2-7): DAGVTQSPTHLIKTRGQQVTLRCSPKSGHDTVSWYQQALGQGPQFIFQYYEEEERQRGNFPDRFSGHQFPNYSSELNVNALLLGDSALYLCASSNRRDRTLYEQYFGPGTRLTVT.

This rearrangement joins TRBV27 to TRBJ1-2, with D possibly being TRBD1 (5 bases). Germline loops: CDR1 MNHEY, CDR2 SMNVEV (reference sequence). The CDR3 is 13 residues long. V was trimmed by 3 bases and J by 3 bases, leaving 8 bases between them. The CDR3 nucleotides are TGTGCCAGCAGTTTGCGGGGGGACTATGGCTACACCTTC. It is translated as CASSLRGDYGYTF.